This TCR beta chain was documented in a study of cytotoxic CD8 clonotypes in ibrutinib-treated CLL. Study background: The sample average was 255,043 productive templates and 85,000 to 100,000 productive rearrangements.

Frozen-stored PBMCs produced about 2 micrograms of genomic DNA for TCR beta libraries. The CDR3 consists of 18 residues. The germline V gene has CDR1 SGHRS and CDR2 YFSETQ. The V end lost 3 bases, the J end lost 2 bases, and 22 bases lay between the germline ends. This clone has more than one count but fewer than ten. The method was immunoSEQ multiplex PCR; TCRdb's version includes in-frame clones alone and lacks a portion of them. The sample consists of about 300,000 clones, roughly three quarters of them appearing once. The source of this sequence is a human donor with chronic lymphocytic leukemia. This rearrangement joins TRBV5-1 to TRBJ2-3, with D possibly matching TRBD1 (6 bases). The sample here was PBMCs, taken at disease progression, from a patient treated with ibrutinib. CDR3 sequence (DNA): TGCGCCAGCAGCTGGAGATCCGGGACAAAGGTCCCCACAGATACGCAGTATTTT. Its translation is CASSWRSGTKVPTDTQYF.